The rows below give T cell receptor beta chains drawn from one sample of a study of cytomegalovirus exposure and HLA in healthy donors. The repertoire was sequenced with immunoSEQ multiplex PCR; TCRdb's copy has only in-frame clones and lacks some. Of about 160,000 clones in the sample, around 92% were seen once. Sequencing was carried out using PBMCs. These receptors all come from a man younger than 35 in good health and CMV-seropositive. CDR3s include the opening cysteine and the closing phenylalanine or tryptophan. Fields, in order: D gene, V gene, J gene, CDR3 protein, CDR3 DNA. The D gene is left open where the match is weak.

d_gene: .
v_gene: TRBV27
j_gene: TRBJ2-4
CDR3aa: CASSLIGGKNIQYF
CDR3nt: TGTGCCAGCAGTTTGATCGGTGGCAAAAACATTCAGTACTTC

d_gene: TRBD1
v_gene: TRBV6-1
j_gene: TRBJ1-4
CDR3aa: CASSEGTVNEKLFF
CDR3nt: TGTGCCAGCAGTGAGGGGACAGTAAATGAAAAACTGTTTTTT

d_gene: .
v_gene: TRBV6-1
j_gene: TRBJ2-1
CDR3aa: CASSSRDSRDNEQFF
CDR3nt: TGTGCCAGCAGTTCCCGGGACTCCCGGGACAATGAGCAGTTCTTC

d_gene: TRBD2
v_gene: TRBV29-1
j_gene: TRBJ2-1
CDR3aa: CSVPPSGRLGEQFF
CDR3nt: TGCAGCGTTCCTCCCAGCGGGAGGCTCGGGGAGCAGTTCTTC

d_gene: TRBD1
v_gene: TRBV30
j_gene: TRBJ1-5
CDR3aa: CAWSLTGGNQPQHF
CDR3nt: TGTGCCTGGAGTCTGACAGGGGGCAATCAGCCCCAGCATTTT

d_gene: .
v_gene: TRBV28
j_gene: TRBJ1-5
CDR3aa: CASSQVTGNRNQPQHF
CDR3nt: TGTGCCAGCAGTCAAGTAACAGGGAATAGAAATCAGCCCCAGCATTTT

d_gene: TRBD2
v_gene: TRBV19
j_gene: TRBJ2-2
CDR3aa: CASSNSGTMRTGELFF
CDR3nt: TGTGCCAGTAGTAACTCCGGGACTATGAGGACCGGGGAGCTGTTTTTT

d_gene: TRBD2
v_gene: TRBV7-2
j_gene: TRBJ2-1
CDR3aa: CASSFAGTSGYNEQFF
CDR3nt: TGTGCCAGCAGCTTCGCCGGGACTAGCGGGTACAATGAGCAGTTCTTC

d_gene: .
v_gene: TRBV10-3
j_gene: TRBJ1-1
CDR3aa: CAISPRGAPTGLSTEAFF
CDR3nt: TGTGCCATCAGTCCCCGAGGGGCCCCGACAGGTTTGAGCACTGAAGCTTTCTTT

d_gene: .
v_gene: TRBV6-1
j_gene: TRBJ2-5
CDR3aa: CASSEVGQETQYF
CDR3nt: TGTGCCAGCAGTGAGGTCGGGCAAGAGACCCAGTACTTC

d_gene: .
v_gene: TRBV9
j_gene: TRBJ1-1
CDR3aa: CASNPTGLNTEAFF
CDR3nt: TGTGCCAGCAACCCGACAGGCTTGAACACTGAAGCTTTCTTT

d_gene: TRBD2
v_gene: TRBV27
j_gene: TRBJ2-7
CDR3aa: CASSLSTSGSYEQYF
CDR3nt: TGTGCCAGCAGTTTATCGACTAGCGGGAGTTACGAGCAGTACTTC

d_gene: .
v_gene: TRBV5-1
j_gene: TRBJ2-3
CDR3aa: CASSLGERGTDTQYF
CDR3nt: TGCGCCAGCAGCTTAGGGGAAAGAGGCACAGATACGCAGTATTTT

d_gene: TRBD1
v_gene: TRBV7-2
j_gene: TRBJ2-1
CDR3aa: CASSSWDRGDNEQFF
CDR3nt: TGTGCCAGCAGCTCGTGGGACAGGGGAGACAATGAGCAGTTCTTC

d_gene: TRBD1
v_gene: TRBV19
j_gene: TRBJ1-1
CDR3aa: CASSNGQGGIGATEAFF
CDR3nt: TGTGCCAGTAGCAATGGACAGGGGGGGATTGGTGCCACTGAAGCTTTCTTT

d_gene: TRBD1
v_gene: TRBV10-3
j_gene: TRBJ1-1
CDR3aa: CAISRTGAEAFF
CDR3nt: TGTGCCATCAGTAGGACAGGGGCTGAAGCTTTCTTT

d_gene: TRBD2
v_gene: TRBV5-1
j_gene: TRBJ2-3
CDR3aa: CASSPRGLAGGSTDTQYF
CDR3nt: TGCGCCAGCAGCCCGCGAGGGCTAGCGGGAGGTAGCACAGATACGCAGTATTTT

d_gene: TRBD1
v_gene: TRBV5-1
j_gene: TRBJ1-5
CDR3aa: CASSLEGQGFQPQHF
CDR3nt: TGCGCCAGCAGCTTGGAGGGACAGGGGTTTCAGCCCCAGCATTTT

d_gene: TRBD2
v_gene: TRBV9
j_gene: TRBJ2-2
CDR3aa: CASSVAVSGTSIGGELFF
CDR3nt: TGTGCCAGCAGCGTAGCGGTGTCCGGGACTAGCATAGGCGGGGAGCTGTTTTTT

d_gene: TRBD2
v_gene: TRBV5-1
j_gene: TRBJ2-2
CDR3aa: CASKRELGELFF
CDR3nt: TGCGCCAGCAAGCGGGAGCTCGGGGAGCTGTTTTTT

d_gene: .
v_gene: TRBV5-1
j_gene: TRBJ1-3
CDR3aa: CASSLGGGSAGNTIYF
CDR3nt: TGCGCCAGCAGCTTGGGTGGCGGGAGTGCCGGAAACACCATATATTTT

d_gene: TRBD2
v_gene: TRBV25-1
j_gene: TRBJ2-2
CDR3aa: CASSEYGTSGSVGELFF
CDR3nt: TGTGCCAGCAGTGAATATGGGACTAGCGGGAGTGTCGGGGAGCTGTTTTTT

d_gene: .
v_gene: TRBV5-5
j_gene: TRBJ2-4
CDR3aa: CASQVYGGHNIQYF
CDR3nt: TGTGCCAGCCAAGTATACGGTGGGCATAACATTCAGTACTTC

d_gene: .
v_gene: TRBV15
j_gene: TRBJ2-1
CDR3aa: CATSRTVGESEQFF
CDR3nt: TGTGCCACCAGCCGGACCGTCGGGGAGAGCGAGCAGTTCTTC

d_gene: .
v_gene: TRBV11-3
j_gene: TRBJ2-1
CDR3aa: CASSPHSGLPGHEQFF
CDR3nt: TGTGCCAGCAGCCCCCATAGCGGACTACCTGGTCATGAGCAGTTCTTC

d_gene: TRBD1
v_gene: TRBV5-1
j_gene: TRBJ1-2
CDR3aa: CASSLGQGGYGYTF
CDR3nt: TGCGCCAGCAGCCTGGGACAGGGAGGCTATGGCTACACCTTC

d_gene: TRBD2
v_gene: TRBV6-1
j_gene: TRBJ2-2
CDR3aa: CASSIGGGGELFF
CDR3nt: TGTGCCAGCAGTATTGGGGGGGGCGGGGAGCTGTTTTTT

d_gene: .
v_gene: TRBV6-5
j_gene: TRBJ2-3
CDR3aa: CASSYGGRGFTDTQYF
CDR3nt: TGTGCCAGCAGTTACGGTGGCAGGGGATTCACAGATACGCAGTATTTT

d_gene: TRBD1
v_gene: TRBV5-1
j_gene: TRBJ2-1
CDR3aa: CASSLSMTGVRRNEQFF
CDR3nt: TGCGCCAGCAGCTTGTCGATGACAGGGGTGAGGCGTAATGAGCAGTTCTTC

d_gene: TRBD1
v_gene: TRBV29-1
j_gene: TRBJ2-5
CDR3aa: CTVTGPTGAQYF
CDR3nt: TGCACCGTGACCGGACCCACAGGGGCCCAGTACTTC

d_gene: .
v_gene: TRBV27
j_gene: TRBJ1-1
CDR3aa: CASRNLNTEAFF
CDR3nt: TGTGCCAGCCGTAATTTGAACACTGAAGCTTTCTTT

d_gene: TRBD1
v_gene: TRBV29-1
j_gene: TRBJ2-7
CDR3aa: CSVGQGPPYEQYF
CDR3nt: TGCAGCGTTGGACAGGGGCCCCCCTACGAGCAGTACTTC

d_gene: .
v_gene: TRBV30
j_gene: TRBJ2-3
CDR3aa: CAWSTGTDTQYF
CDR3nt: TGTGCCTGGAGTACGGGCACAGATACGCAGTATTTT

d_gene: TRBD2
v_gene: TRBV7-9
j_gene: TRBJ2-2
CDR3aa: CASSLASGSTGELFF
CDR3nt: TGTGCCAGCAGCTTAGCTAGCGGGAGCACCGGGGAGCTGTTTTTT

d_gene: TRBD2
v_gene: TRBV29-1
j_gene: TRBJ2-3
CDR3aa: CSAGGGIPPPDTQYF
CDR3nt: TGCAGCGCGGGAGGGGGGATCCCCCCACCAGATACGCAGTATTTT

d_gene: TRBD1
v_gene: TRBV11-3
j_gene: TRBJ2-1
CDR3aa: CASSLGDRDNEQFF
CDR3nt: TGTGCCAGCAGCTTAGGGGACAGGGACAATGAGCAGTTCTTC

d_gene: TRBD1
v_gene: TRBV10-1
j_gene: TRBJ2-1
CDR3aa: CASSNGQGRNEQFF
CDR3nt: TGCGCCAGCAGTAATGGACAGGGGAGGAATGAGCAGTTCTTC

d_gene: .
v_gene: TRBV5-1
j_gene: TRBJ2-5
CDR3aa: CASSLTGTLETQYF
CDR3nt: TGCGCCAGCAGCTTAACAGGGACCTTAGAGACCCAGTACTTC

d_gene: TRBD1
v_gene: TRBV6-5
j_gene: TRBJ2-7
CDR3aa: CASISQTGGYEQYF
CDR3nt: TGTGCCAGCATCTCCCAGACAGGGGGCTACGAGCAGTACTTC

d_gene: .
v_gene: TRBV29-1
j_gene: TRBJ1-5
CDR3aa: CSVATGTNQPQHF
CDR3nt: TGCAGCGTAGCCACAGGGACCAATCAGCCCCAGCATTTT